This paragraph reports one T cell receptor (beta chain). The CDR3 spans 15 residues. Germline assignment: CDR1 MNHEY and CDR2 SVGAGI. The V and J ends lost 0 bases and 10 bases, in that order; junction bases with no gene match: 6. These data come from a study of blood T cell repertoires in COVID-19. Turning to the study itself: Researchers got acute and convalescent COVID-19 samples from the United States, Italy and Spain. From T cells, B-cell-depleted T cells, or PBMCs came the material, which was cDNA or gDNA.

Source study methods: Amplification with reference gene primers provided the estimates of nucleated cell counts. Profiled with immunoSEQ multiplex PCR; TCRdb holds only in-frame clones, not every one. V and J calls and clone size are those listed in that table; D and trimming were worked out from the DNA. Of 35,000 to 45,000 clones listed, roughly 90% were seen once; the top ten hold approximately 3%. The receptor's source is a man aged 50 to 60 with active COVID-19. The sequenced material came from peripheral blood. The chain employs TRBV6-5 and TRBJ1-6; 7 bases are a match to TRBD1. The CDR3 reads CASSYSTQGESPLHF. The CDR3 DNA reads TGTGCCAGCAGTTACTCGACTCAGGGGGAATCACCCCTCCACTTT.